This T cell receptor (beta chain) was sequenced during a study of response to subunit inactivated influenza vaccine. Overall study results and limits: After each seasonal influenza vaccination, few new T cells are recruited, the authors suggested.

TCRdb analysed the RT-PCR reads with MiXCR anew, one entry per CDR3 protein. In the table there are fewer than 650,000 distinct CDR3 sequences, 10% to 15% of which are singletons. Germline V lookup: CDR1 MNHEY, CDR2 SVGEGT. The CDR3 loop spans 15 amino acids. Trimming removed 8 bases from V and 7 bases from J, with 20 bases in between. As concerns this clonotype: No antigen is known for it.

The sequenced sample was PBMCs from blood, obtained roughly 46 days after vaccination. The clonotype was recovered from a man aged 45-60 years who received an inactivated influenza vaccine. The J gene is TRBJ2-2, the V gene TRBV6-2 or TRBV6-3; D is perhaps TRBD2 (6 bases). The CDR3 DNA reads TGTGCCAGCGGGACGGACCGGGGGAAGGTCGGGGAGCTGTTTTTT. Translated, it gives CASGTDRGKVGELFF.